This is a list of T cell receptor beta chains from one sample in a study of metastatic and nonmetastatic thyroid tumors. From the PCR reads, TCRdb re-called clones with MiXCR. The table lists fewer than 40,000 clones, more than 20% of them singletons. Source material: blood. The origin of the receptors is a female donor with papillary thyroid cancer or a benign thyroid nodule (not recorded which). Some clones in this sample may be carry-over from other donors' samples. Both conserved end residues are part of each CDR3. The order of the fields is clone size, J gene, V gene, D gene, CDR3 DNA, CDR3 protein. The D gene is left open where the match is weak. Clone size, where shown, is once, few, many, or a class for clones that have expanded.

many | TRBJ2-7 | TRBV18 | - | TGTGCCAGCTCAGCAGGCGGAGCCCACGAGCAGTACTTC | CASSAGGAHEQYF
once | TRBJ2-3 | TRBV6-1 | - | TGTACCAGCAGTGAGAAAGCGGAGACCAACATAGATACGCAGTATTTT | CTSSEKAETNIDTQYF
many | TRBJ2-3 | TRBV20-1 | TRBD2 | TGCAGTGCACCCTGGACTAGCGGGAGCCCAGATACGCAGTATTTT | CSAPWTSGSPDTQYF
many | TRBJ1-5 | TRBV5-6 | - | TGTGCCAGCAGCCGGGGGGCGAATCAGCCCCAGCATTTT | CASSRGANQPQHF
many | TRBJ2-5 | TRBV11-3 | - | TGTGCCAGCAGCCCCGGGCCAGGCCAACAAGAGACCCAGTACTTC | CASSPGPGQQETQYF
many | TRBJ2-7 | TRBV18 | TRBD2 | TGTGCCAGCTCACCAACTAGCGGGAGCTGGAGCGAGCAGTACTTC | CASSPTSGSWSEQYF
many | TRBJ1-2 | TRBV6-2/TRBV6-3 | - | TGTGCCAGCAGTTCTAGGGCGTATAACTATGGCTACACCTTC | CASSSRAYNYGYTF
- | TRBJ1-2 | TRBV6-2/TRBV6-3 | - | TGTGCCAGCACCCCGTCCATGGGAAACTATGGCTACACCTTC | CASTPSMGNYGYTF
many | TRBJ1-2 | TRBV2 | TRBD1 | TGTGCCAGCAGTGTAACAGGGGGCGACTATGGCTACACCTTC | CASSVTGGDYGYTF
few | TRBJ1-2 | TRBV10-3 | - | TGTGCCATCAGTGAGTCGATGGTACAGGTCTCCTCGAGCTACACCTTC | CAISESMVQVSSSYTF
many | TRBJ2-3 | TRBV10-3 | - | TGTGCCATCAGTGATTCCAAGGGGGGGCGCCTAGATACGCAGTATTTT | CAISDSKGGRLDTQYF
- | TRBJ2-1 | TRBV7-2 | - | TGTGCCAGCAGCCAGAAGTACAATGAGCAGTTCTTC | CASSQKYNEQFF
- | TRBJ1-5 | TRBV6-2/TRBV6-3 | TRBD1 | TGTGCCAGCAGTCCACCCGACAGGGTGATGAGCAATCAGCCCCAGCATTTT | CASSPPDRVMSNQPQHF
many | TRBJ1-2 | TRBV30 | - | TGTGCCTGGACTACAGGGTGGGGCTACACCTTC | CAWTTGWGYTF
many | TRBJ2-4 | TRBV20-1 | TRBD2 | TGCAGTGCTCAAGGACTAGCGGGGATAATCGACCCTCGGGCCAAAAACATTCAGTACTTC | CSAQGLAGIIDPRAKNIQYF
many | TRBJ2-5 | TRBV30 | - | TGTGCCTGGAATGGCGGCATGGGTGGCCAGTACTTC | CAWNGGMGGQYF
- | TRBJ1-6 | TRBV5-1 | - | TGCGCCAGCAGCGAGGGAATCGACTCACCCCTCCACTTT | CASSEGIDSPLHF
many | TRBJ2-7 | TRBV5-1 | - | TGCGCCAGCAGCTTGGCTGGGGGGTCTTCCTACGAGCAGTACTTC | CASSLAGGSSYEQYF
many | TRBJ2-5 | TRBV10-2 | - | TGCGCCAGCAGTGCCGGCGGGAACCCTCAAGAGACCCAGTACTTC | CASSAGGNPQETQYF